Each of the 8 T cell receptor beta chains below was sequenced from the same sample in a study of chemoradiotherapy in HPV16-positive cancers (dated by TCRdb to 2022 to 2024). The method was the immunoSEQ multiplex PCR assay. The table was pulled from immuneACCESS by TCRdb, which kept in-frame rearrangements only. Such tables lose some clones; where checked, under half of the loss comes from unresolved V genes, and the rest has no known cause. The sample table lists about 4,700 clones, roughly 85% of them with a count of one. Of the sample, approximately 8% is held by the ten largest clones. Sequencing used tumor tissue, obtained from a patient who underwent chemoradiotherapy. The receptors here all came from a human donor with HPV-associated anogenital cancer.

This sequence joins TRBV7-2 and TRBJ1-5, with D maybe TRBD1 (6 bases). The CDR3 is 17 amino acids. Trimming cost V 1 base and J 7 bases, with 20 bases left between them. From germline, CDR1 is SGHTA and CDR2 FQGNSA. In DNA, the CDR3 is TGTGCCAGCAGCTTAGGGCGGGGGGGCAGGTCTGGGCAGCCCCAGCATTTT. This encodes CASSLGRGGRSGQPQHF. Combining the CDR3 with reference TRBV7-2 and TRBJ1-5 gives the whole variable domain GAGVSQSPSNKVTEKGKDVELRCDPISGHTALYWYRQSLGQGLEFLIYFQGNSAPDKSGLPSDRFSAERTGGSVSTLTIQRTQQEDSAVYLCASSLGRGGRSGQPQHFGDGTRLSIL.

The chain employs TRBV7-9 and TRBJ2-1; D unclear. Trimming removed 8 bases at V and 1 base at J, with 6 bases between. Germline loops: CDR1 SEHNR, CDR2 FQNEAQ (reference sequence). The CDR3 totals 12 residues. CDR3 nucleotides: TGTGCCAGCGGCAGTTCCTACAATGAGCAGTTCTTC. Amino acids: CASGSSYNEQFF.

A word on this clone: Other DNA sequences within the sample encode an identical CDR3. This chain connects TRBV7-3 to TRBJ1-2; 8 positions match TRBD1. The length of the CDR3 is 14 residues. V lost 2 bases, J lost 7 bases, and 6 bases stayed unmatched. The germline V gene has CDR1 SGHTA and CDR2 FQGTGA. CDR3 DNA: TGTGCCAGCAGCTTAGGGCAGGGGGCTGGTGGCTACACCTTC. Translated, it gives CASSLGQGAGGYTF.

This clone has only a few counts. The chain combines TRBV10-1 with TRBJ2-3; no definite D call. The V gene's germline CDR1 is WNHNN and CDR2 SYGVQD (reference sequence). The CDR3 sequence is 13 residues long. Trimming cost V 4 bases and J 2 bases, with 7 bases left between them. CDR3 sequence: CASSGALTDTQYF. The CDR3 nucleotides are TGCGCCAGCAGTGGAGCTCTCACAGATACGCAGTATTTT.

The DNA for the CDR3 is TGTGCCAGTAGAAGACAGGGGGCTGCCACTGAAGCTTTCTTT. This gives the protein CASRRQGAATEAFF. The chain uses TRBV19 and TRBJ1-1; 10 nucleotides align to TRBD1. Losses at the gene ends were 6 bases for V and 4 bases for J; bases not matched to a gene: 5. The CDR3 extends over 14 amino acids. Germline V lookup: CDR1 LNHDA, CDR2 SQIVND (reference sequence). The variable domain in full, completed from reference TRBV19 and TRBJ1-1, reads DGGITQSPKYLFRKEGQNVTLSCEQNLNHDAMYWYRQDPGQGLRLIYYSQIVNDFQKGDIAEGYSVSREKKESFPLTVTSAQKNPTAFYLCASRRQGAATEAFFGQGTRLTVV.

The J gene is TRBJ2-1, the V gene TRBV6-5; D is undetermined. Per germline, CDR1 MNHEY and CDR2 SVGAGI. V lost 2 bases and J 10 bases, leaving 15 bases between the germline ends. The CDR3 is made up of 14 amino acids. CDR3: CASSYMAPGTEQFF. The CDR3 DNA is TGTGCCAGCAGTTACATGGCCCCGGGCACGGAGCAGTTCTTC.

The chain combines TRBV6-5 with TRBJ2-1; a weak D match, TRBD2 (6 bases). The CDR3 has 14 residues. Germline values: CDR1 MNHEY, CDR2 SVGAGI. V dropped 6 bases and J dropped 7 bases, with 16 bases sitting between them. The CDR3 DNA sequence: TGTGCCAGCAGCTCATGGGGGGTCGGGAATGAGCAGTTCTTC. Translation: CASSSWGVGNEQFF.

This clone was recorded a few times. This chain uses TRBV7-9 with TRBJ1-1; D remains unclear. V gave up 5 bases and J gave up 6 bases, with 10 bases separating them. Germline V lookup: CDR1 SEHNR, CDR2 FQNEAQ (reference sequence). The CDR3 extends over 12 amino acids. DNA of the CDR3: TGTGCCAGCAGCCCCGGTGGCCCTGAAGCTTTCTTT. Its protein is CASSPGGPEAFF.